The 7 T cell receptor beta chains presented below share a single source sample, sequenced in a study of blood T cell repertoires in COVID-19. Assay: immunoSEQ multiplex PCR; the TCRdb copy retains only in-frame clones and omits some. Here the sample spans over 150,000 clones, 75% to 80% being singletons. The sample consisted of peripheral blood. The receptor source for this set is a woman between 65 and 79 years old with acute or convalescent COVID-19.

This clone was picked up a small number of times. The CDR3 is CAYSRDLVTEKLFF. DNA for the CDR3: TGTGCCTACTCCCGGGACTTGGTTACGGAAAAACTGTTTTTT. This chain uses TRBV30 with TRBJ1-4; tentatively, D is TRBD1 (5 bases). Germline V gives CDR1 GTSNPN, CDR2 SVGIG (reference sequence). V gave up 7 bases and J gave up 8 bases, with 20 bases separating them. The CDR3 consists of 14 residues.

The CDR3, as DNA: TGTGCCAGTAGTCTAGCGGGGGTGCAAGAGACCCAGTACTTC. This codes for CASSLAGVQETQYF. The chain is built from TRBV19 and TRBJ2-5, with 10 bases identical to TRBD2. The CDR3 is 14 residues long. CDR1 and CDR2 (germline): LNHDA, SQIVND (reference sequence). The ends lost 5 bases at V and 2 bases at J; junction bases unmatched: 2.

The genes are TRBV6-2 or TRBV6-3 and TRBJ2-3; D is possibly TRBD2 (5 bases). CDR1 and CDR2 from the germline V gene are MNHEY and SVGEGT. Trimming took 2 bases from V and 0 from J, leaving 9 bases between them. This CDR3 contains 15 residues. This CDR3 reads CASSYDGSSTDTQYF. The CDR3 DNA sequence: TGTGCCAGCAGTTACGATGGGAGTAGCACAGATACGCAGTATTTT.

As concerns this clone: Different DNA sequences within this sample yield the same CDR3. This chain connects TRBV9 to TRBJ2-7, with 7 bases matching TRBD1. The V and J ends lost 3 bases and 3 bases, in that order; junction bases with no gene match: 0. CDR3 size: 12 residues. The V gene's germline CDR1 is SGDLS and CDR2 YYNGEE. The chain's CDR3 is CASSGQGYEQYF. The CDR3 region has the DNA TGTGCCAGCAGCGGACAGGGCTACGAGCAGTACTTC.

This chain joins TRBV5-1 and TRBJ2-5; weak D call: TRBD1 (6 bases). CDR1 is SGHRS and CDR2 is YFSETQ in the germline V gene. CDR3 length: 17 amino acids. V dropped 4 bases and J dropped 2 bases, with 21 bases sitting between them. The CDR3 coding sequence is TGCGCCAGCAGCCTGCTAACAGACAGGAGATTACAAGAGACCCAGTACTTC. This gives the protein CASSLLTDRRLQETQYF.

The V call is TRBV5-1, the J call TRBJ1-4; tentative D call: TRBD1 (6 bases). The V gene's germline CDR1 is SGHRS and CDR2 YFSETQ. The germline V and J ends were trimmed by 3 bases and 5 bases, with 17 bases remaining between them. The CDR3 spans 16 residues. The CDR3: CASSWTPGEGNEKLFF. The CDR3 region has the DNA TGCGCCAGCAGCTGGACTCCAGGGGAGGGGAATGAAAAACTGTTTTTT.

The V gene is TRBV24-1, the J gene TRBJ2-1, with 10 positions matching TRBD2. The trim removed 12 bases at V and 6 bases at J, leaving 10 bases unmatched. CDR1 and CDR2 (germline): KGHDR, SFDVKD. This CDR3 is 14 amino acids long. The CDR3 loop is CAVGRTSGLNEQFF. CDR3 sequence (DNA): TGTGCCGTCGGTAGGACTAGCGGCCTCAATGAGCAGTTCTTC.